This TCR beta chain was recovered during a study of blood T cell repertoires in COVID-19. About the study: Specimens from acute and convalescent COVID-19 originated in the United States, Italy and Spain. In each case, the material was cDNA or gDNA derived from T cells, B-cell-depleted T cells, or PBMCs.

V shed 4 bases, J shed 6 bases, and the junction held 9 bases outside the gene matches. This CDR3 is built from 16 residues. Germline lookup yields CDR1 LGHDT and CDR2 YNNKEL (reference sequence). In the authors' methods: Nucleated cell number was recorded as an estimate derived from reference gene primer amplification. Measured with immunoSEQ multiplex PCR; TCRdb has only the in-frame clones, and not every one. V and J calls plus clone size are reproduced from that table; the DNA served to infer D and trimming. This table has roughly 220,000 clones, around four fifths appearing once. The V and J genes are TRBV3-1 (or the pseudogene TRBV3-2) and TRBJ1-2; 12 bases fit TRBD1. Sequences were obtained from peripheral blood. The source of this sequence is a woman aged 55-75 years who had recovered from COVID-19. The CDR3 protein is CASSPLGGQGAHGYTF. The CDR3 DNA is TGTGCCAGCAGCCCCCTAGGGGGACAGGGGGCTCATGGCTACACCTTC.